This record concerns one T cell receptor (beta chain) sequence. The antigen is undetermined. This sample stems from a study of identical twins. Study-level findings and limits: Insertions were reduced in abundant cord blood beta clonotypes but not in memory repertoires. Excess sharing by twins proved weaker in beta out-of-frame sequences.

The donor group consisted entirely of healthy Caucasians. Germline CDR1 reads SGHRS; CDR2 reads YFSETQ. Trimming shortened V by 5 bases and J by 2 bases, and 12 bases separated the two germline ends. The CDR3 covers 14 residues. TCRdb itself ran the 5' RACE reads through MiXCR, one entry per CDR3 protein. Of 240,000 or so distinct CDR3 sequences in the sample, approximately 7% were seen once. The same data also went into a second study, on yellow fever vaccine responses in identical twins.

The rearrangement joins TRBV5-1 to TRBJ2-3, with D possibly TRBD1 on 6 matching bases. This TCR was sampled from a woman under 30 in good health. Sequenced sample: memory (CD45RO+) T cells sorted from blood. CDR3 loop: CASSVEGHTDTQYF. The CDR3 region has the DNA TGCGCCAGCAGTGTTGAGGGACACACAGATACGCAGTATTTT.